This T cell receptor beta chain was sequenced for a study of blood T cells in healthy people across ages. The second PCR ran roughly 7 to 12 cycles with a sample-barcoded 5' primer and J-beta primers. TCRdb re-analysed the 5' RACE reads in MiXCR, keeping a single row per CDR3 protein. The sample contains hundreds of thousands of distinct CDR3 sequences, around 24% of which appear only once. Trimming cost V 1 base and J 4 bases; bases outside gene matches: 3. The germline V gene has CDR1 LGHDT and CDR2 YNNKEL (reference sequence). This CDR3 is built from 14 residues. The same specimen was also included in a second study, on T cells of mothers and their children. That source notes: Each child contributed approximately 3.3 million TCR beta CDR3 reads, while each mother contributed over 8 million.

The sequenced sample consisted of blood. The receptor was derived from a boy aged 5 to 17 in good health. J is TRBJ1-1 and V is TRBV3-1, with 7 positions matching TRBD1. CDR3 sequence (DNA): TGTGCCAGCAGCCAAGTAAGGGGGCGCACTGAAGCTTTCTTT. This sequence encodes CASSQVRGRTEAFF.